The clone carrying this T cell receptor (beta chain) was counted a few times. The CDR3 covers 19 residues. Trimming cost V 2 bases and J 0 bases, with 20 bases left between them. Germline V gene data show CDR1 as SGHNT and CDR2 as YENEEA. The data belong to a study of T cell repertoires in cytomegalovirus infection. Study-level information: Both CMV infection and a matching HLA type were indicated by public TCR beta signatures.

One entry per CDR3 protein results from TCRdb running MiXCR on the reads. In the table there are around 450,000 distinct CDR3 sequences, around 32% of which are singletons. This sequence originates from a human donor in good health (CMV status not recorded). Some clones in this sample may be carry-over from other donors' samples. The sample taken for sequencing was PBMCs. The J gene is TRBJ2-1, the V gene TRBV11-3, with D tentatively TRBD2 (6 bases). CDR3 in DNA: TGTGCCAGCAGCTTAACAACCTCACCGGGCGGGGTCTCCTACAATGAGCAGTTCTTC. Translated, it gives CASSLTTSPGGVSYNEQFF.